The 10 T cell receptor beta chains in this list originate from one sample, sequenced in a study of CD8 T cell repertoires and HIV-1 epitope variants. Here immunoSEQ multiplex PCR was the method, and the copy in TCRdb shows in-frame clones only, minus some. This table has 5,000 to 6,500 clones, about 65% appearing once. For these receptors, no antigen is known. Source material: cultured CD8+ T cells derived from PBMCs. These receptors were collected from a male donor with HIV.

This clone was counted once. The rearrangement joins TRBV2 to TRBJ1-1; D is perhaps TRBD1 (6 bases). CDR1 is SNHLY and CDR2 is FYNNEI in the germline V gene. Trimming took off 7 bases at V and 0 bases at J, with 15 bases between the two ends. The CDR3 has 15 residues. CDR3 DNA: TGTGCCAGCACCAGTGTCGGGGGGCTGAACACTGAAGCTTTCTTT. Protein: CASTSVGGLNTEAFF.

The chain joins TRBV27 to TRBJ2-2, with a weak D call TRBD1 (6 bases). The CDR3 length is 14 residues. Germline CDR1 reads MNHEY; CDR2 reads SMNVEV (reference sequence). With 5 bases removed from V and 1 base from J, the gap between germline ends came to 8 bases. CDR3 coding DNA: TGTGCCAGCAGTCCAGGGGTGAACACCGGGGAGCTGTTTTTT. This codes for CASSPGVNTGELFF.

In its sample, this clone was seen a few times. The CDR3 reads CASIRGGGTEAFF. The CDR3 region has the DNA TGTGCCAGCATCCGAGGGGGGGGCACTGAAGCTTTCTTT. This chain uses TRBV27 with TRBJ1-1; tentatively, D is TRBD1 (6 bases). Deletions cut 7 bases from V and 4 bases from J, with 13 bases between. CDR1 and CDR2 from the germline V gene are MNHEY and SMNVEV (reference sequence). This CDR3 contains 13 residues.

The rearrangement links TRBV5-4 to TRBJ2-3; weak D call: TRBD2 (7 bases). The V end lost 0 bases, the J end lost 0 bases, and 11 bases lay between the germline ends. The CDR3 has 16 amino acids. In germline, CDR1 is SGHNT, CDR2 YYREEE (reference sequence). CDR3 nucleotides: TGTGCCAGCAGCTTGGAGGGAGGGGGTAGCACAGATACGCAGTATTTT. This codes for CASSLEGGGSTDTQYF.

The V gene is TRBV5-1, the J gene TRBJ2-3; D might be TRBD1 or TRBD2, each matching 5 bases. The germline V gene encodes CDR1 SGHRS and CDR2 YFSETQ. CDR3 length equals 13 residues. The V gene lost 5 bases and the J gene lost 4 bases, with 11 bases spanning the gap. This chain's CDR3 is CASSPGTPDTQYF. As DNA, the CDR3 is TGCGCCAGCAGTCCCGGGACGCCAGATACGCAGTATTTT. Drawing the rest from reference TRBV5-1 and TRBJ2-3, the complete variable domain is KAGVTQTPRYLIKTRGQQVTLSCSPISGHRSVSWYQQTPGQGLQFLFEYFSETQRNKGNFPGRFSGRQFSNSRSEMNVSTLELGDSALYLCASSPGTPDTQYFGPGTRLTVL.

This clone has only a few counts. This chain connects TRBV9 to TRBJ2-5; the D gene is possibly TRBD2 (7 bases). The V end lost 3 bases, the J end lost 2 bases, and 17 bases lay between the germline ends. Germline-derived CDR1 and CDR2 are SGDLS and YYNGEE. The CDR3 sequence is 16 residues long. CDR3 nucleotide sequence: TGTGCCAGCAGCGGACGAGGGGGGGAGAGACAAGAGACCCAGTACTTC. Its protein is CASSGRGGERQETQYF.

By frequency in the sample, this clone is medium-sized. The chain employs TRBV5-1 and TRBJ1-5; 7 nucleotides agree with TRBD1. The length of the CDR3 is 13 residues. Germline V gene lookup returns CDR1 SGHRS and CDR2 YFSETQ. V dropped 4 bases and J dropped 5; count of bases not matched to a gene: 3. CDR3 bases: TGCGCCAGCAGCCCGACAGGGCATCAGCCCCAGCATTTT. This encodes CASSPTGHQPQHF.

This clone was counted only a few times. The CDR3, as DNA: TGTGCCAGCAGTGACAGGGGACGAGAGACCCAGTACTTC. This sequence encodes CASSDRGRETQYF. This chain links TRBV6-4 with TRBJ2-5; D possibly matches TRBD1 or TRBD2 (5 bases each). Germline V gene sequence: CDR1 MRHNA, CDR2 SNTAGT. Trimming cost V 2 bases and J 4 bases, with 8 bases left between them. The CDR3 runs 13 residues.

The genes are TRBV28 and TRBJ1-6; D is undetermined. This CDR3 has 14 amino acids. From germline, CDR1 is MDHEN and CDR2 SYDVKM. V lost 7 bases and J 0 bases, leaving 7 bases between the germline ends. As DNA, the CDR3 is TGTGCCAGCAAATACCTCTCCTATAATTCACCCCTCCACTTT. Translating gives CASKYLSYNSPLHF.

In its sample, this clone was seen a few times. The chain couples TRBV28 to TRBJ2-7; D might be TRBD1 (6 bases). CDR3 size: 13 residues. Trimming pared 3 bases from V and 2 bases from J, leaving 8 bases between. Germline lookup yields CDR1 MDHEN and CDR2 SYDVKM. For the CDR3, the DNA is TGTGCCAGCAGTTTGGACAGAACCTACGAGCAGTACTTC. Protein: CASSLDRTYEQYF. Full variable domain (rest looked up from reference TRBV28 and TRBJ2-7): DVKVTQSSRYLVKRTGEKVFLECVQDMDHENMFWYRQDPGLGLRLIYFSYDVKMKEKGDIPEGYSVSREKKERFSLILESASTNQTSMYLCASSLDRTYEQYFGPGTRLTVT.